This T cell receptor beta chain was profiled in a study of regulatory T cells in long-lasting Graves disease. Study results and caveats: Persistent Graves' patients showed less TCR diversity than newly diagnosed ones. Persistent cases favored TRBV28, TRBJ1-2 and TRBJ2-5.

V was pared by 6 bases and J by 0 bases, with 27 bases between. The germline gives CDR1 LGHNT, CDR2 FRNRAP. This CDR3 is 20 amino acids long. This clonotype was seen at least ten times. Its matching antigen is unknown. Time point meaning: newly diagnosed GD, antithyroid drugs for less than 3 months. Extracted RNA from PBMCs served as the source of the TCR library. Arm-PCR of CDR3 regions and iRepertoire HTBI primers were used to build TCR beta libraries. TCRdb fed the multiplex PCR reads into MiXCR, producing one record per CDR3 protein. This sample has around 400,000 distinct CDR3 sequences; around 15% occur once, and the top ten carry about 20%.

The TCR originated in a female donor with Graves disease. Sequenced here: peripheral blood mononuclear cells (PBMCs), sampled at new diagnosis, from a patient treated with antithyroid drugs. This chain uses TRBV12-5 with TRBJ2-4; weak D call: TRBD2 (7 bases). The CDR3 is CASGPPLGGGLRVAKNIQYF. The CDR3 coding sequence is TGTGCTAGTGGACCACCTTTGGGGGGGGGGCTAAGGGTAGCCAAAAACATTCAGTACTTC.